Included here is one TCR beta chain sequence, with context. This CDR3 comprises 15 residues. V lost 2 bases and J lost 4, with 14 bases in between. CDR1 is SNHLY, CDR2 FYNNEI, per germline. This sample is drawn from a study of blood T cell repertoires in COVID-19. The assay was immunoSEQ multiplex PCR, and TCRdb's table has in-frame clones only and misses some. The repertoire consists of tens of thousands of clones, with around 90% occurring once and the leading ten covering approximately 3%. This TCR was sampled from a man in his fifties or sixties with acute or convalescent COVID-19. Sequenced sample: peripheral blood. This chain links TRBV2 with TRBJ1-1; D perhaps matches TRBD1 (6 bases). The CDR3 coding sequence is TGTGCCAGCAGTGAACAATGGGGGGGGCTCACTGAAGCTTTCTTT. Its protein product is CASSEQWGGLTEAFF.